This TCR beta chain appears in the sequencing data of a study of blood T cell repertoires in COVID-19. Study in general: Some COVID-19 samples were acute and others convalescent; all came from the United States, Italy and Spain. T cells, B-cell-depleted T cells, or PBMCs supplied cDNA or gDNA.

In the source study's methods: Reference gene primers were amplified, and this amplification served to estimate nucleated cell counts. The table came from immunoSEQ multiplex PCR; TCRdb's copy has only in-frame clones and leaves some out. V and J calls and clone size are copied from that table; D and trimming were computed from the DNA. Altogether around 140,000 clones are present, around nine tenths being singletons, with the ten largest covering more than 1.5%. The V end was cut by 6 bases, the J end by 1 base, with 12 bases between. This CDR3 has 14 amino acids. Germline CDR1 and CDR2: MDHEN and SYDVKM.

Sequenced input: peripheral blood. The chain is built from TRBV28 and TRBJ1-1; no definite D call. The receptor was isolated from a woman in her sixties with acute or convalescent COVID-19. The chain's CDR3 is CASRYPEQNTEAFF. CDR3 nucleotides: TGTGCCAGCAGATACCCCGAGCAGAACACTGAAGCTTTCTTT.